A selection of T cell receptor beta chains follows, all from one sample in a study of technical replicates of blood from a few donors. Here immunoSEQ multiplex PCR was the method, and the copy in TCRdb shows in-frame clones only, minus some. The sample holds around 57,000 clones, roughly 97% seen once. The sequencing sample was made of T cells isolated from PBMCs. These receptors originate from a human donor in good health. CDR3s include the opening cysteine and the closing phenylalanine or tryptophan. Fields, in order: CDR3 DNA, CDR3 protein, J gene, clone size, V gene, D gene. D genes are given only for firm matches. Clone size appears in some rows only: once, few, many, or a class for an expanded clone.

TGTGCCAGCAGCTTAGGGGGGGGCTCATCCAGCTATGGCTACACCTTC | CASSLGGGSSSYGYTF | TRBJ1-2 | NA | TRBV7-2 | NA
TGTGCCTGGATGGGTTCTTTGCAGGGGGGCACAGATACGCAGTATTTT | CAWMGSLQGGTDTQYF | TRBJ2-3 | NA | TRBV30 | TRBD1
TGTGCCAGCACCTCCCAGGGCCTCGTCTCCTACGAGCAGTACTTC | CASTSQGLVSYEQYF | TRBJ2-7 | NA | TRBV6-1 | NA
TGCGCCAGCAGCCCAAATTCGGGTCGGGAACTATGGGGCTACACCTTC | CASSPNSGRELWGYTF | TRBJ1-2 | NA | TRBV5-1 | NA
TGTGCCAGCAGCCCAGCGAACAGGGAAGTCCTGTTTTTT | CASSPANREVLFF | TRBJ1-4 | NA | TRBV5-4 | NA
TGTGCCAGTAGGTCAGGGTCACTTACTGATGGGCCCCAGCATTTT | CASRSGSLTDGPQHF | TRBJ1-5 | once | TRBV28 | NA
TGTGCCAGCAGCCGGGGAGGGAACACTGAAGCTTTCTTT | CASSRGGNTEAFF | TRBJ1-1 | NA | TRBV7-9 | NA
TGTGCCAGCAGCCCAGGGACAGGCCCTCGATGGAACACTGAAGCTTTCTTT | CASSPGTGPRWNTEAFF | TRBJ1-1 | NA | TRBV5-8 | TRBD1
TGTGCCAGCAGCTTGGCCGGAGGGAGAAACTATAATGGCTACACCTTC | CASSLAGGRNYNGYTF | TRBJ1-2 | NA | TRBV5-4 | NA
TGCGCCAGCAGCTCGGGCGGGACAGTCTATGGCTACACCTTC | CASSSGGTVYGYTF | TRBJ1-2 | once | TRBV5-1 | TRBD1
TGTGCCAGCAGTTCGACTAGCGGAGAGACCCAGTACTTC | CASSSTSGETQYF | TRBJ2-5 | NA | TRBV6-5 | TRBD2
TGTGCCAGCAGCGATGGGACTAATTACGAGCAGTACTTC | CASSDGTNYEQYF | TRBJ2-7 | NA | TRBV7-9 | TRBD2
TGTGCCAGTTGTATAGGGGGTCATACAGATACGCAGTATTTT | CASCIGGHTDTQYF | TRBJ2-3 | NA | TRBV5-6 | NA
TGTGCCAGCAGCGAGACTCCGGGACAGGGGAGTTCACCCCTCCACTTT | CASSETPGQGSSPLHF | TRBJ1-6 | NA | TRBV9 | TRBD1
TGTGCCAGCAGCTTCGGGCGGGGGGGAAGAACAGATACGCAGTATTTT | CASSFGRGGRTDTQYF | TRBJ2-3 | NA | TRBV7-9 | TRBD2
TGCGCCAGCAGCTTGCCAGGGGTGAACACTGAAGCTTTCTTT | CASSLPGVNTEAFF | TRBJ1-1 | once | TRBV5-1 | NA
TGCGCCAGCAGCTTGGTAATTGGTTCAGTCCGCTCCTACAATGAGCAGTTCTTC | CASSLVIGSVRSYNEQFF | TRBJ2-1 | NA | TRBV5-1 | NA
TGTGCCAGCAGCGTAACCCCGGTGAGTTTCCCGCAGTTCTTC | CASSVTPVSFPQFF | TRBJ2-1 | NA | TRBV9 | NA
TGCGCCAGCAGCCGCGGGACAGGGGGTTGGAACTATGGCTACACCTTC | CASSRGTGGWNYGYTF | TRBJ1-2 | NA | TRBV4-1 | TRBD1
TGTGCCTGGGGGCCGAATAGCAATCAGCCCCAGCATTTT | CAWGPNSNQPQHF | TRBJ1-5 | NA | TRBV30 | NA
TGTGCCAGCAGCCAGGGGGGTAGAGAGACCCAGTACTTC | CASSQGGRETQYF | TRBJ2-5 | NA | TRBV27 | NA
TGTGCCACCAGGGCAAACTGGACAGCTGGGTCCGGGGAGCTGTTTTTT | CATRANWTAGSGELFF | TRBJ2-2 | NA | TRBV15 | NA
TGCGCCAGCAGCACGGGAAATACAGGGGGTCAGCATGGCTACACCTTC | CASSTGNTGGQHGYTF | TRBJ1-2 | NA | TRBV5-1 | TRBD1
TGCGCCAGCAGCTTGAGACAATCGAACACTGAAGCTTTCTTT | CASSLRQSNTEAFF | TRBJ1-1 | NA | TRBV5-1 | NA